The entry that follows covers one TCR beta chain sequence. Assay: immunoSEQ multiplex PCR; the TCRdb copy retains only in-frame clones and omits some. The sample has roughly 76,000 clones; approximately 94% are singletons. These data are taken from a study of control samples from healthy donors and cancer patients. The V end lost 6 bases, the J end lost 4 bases, and 18 bases lay between the germline ends. Germline V lookup: CDR1 SGHAT, CDR2 FQNNGV. CDR3 size: 16 residues. The receptor comes from a middle-aged woman in good health. This chain uses TRBV11-2 with TRBJ2-2; weak D call: TRBD1 (6 bases). Sequenced input: blood. CDR3 loop: CASSYAIGGITGELFF. In nucleotides, the CDR3 is TGTGCCAGCAGTTATGCCATTGGGGGCATCACCGGGGAGCTGTTTTTT.